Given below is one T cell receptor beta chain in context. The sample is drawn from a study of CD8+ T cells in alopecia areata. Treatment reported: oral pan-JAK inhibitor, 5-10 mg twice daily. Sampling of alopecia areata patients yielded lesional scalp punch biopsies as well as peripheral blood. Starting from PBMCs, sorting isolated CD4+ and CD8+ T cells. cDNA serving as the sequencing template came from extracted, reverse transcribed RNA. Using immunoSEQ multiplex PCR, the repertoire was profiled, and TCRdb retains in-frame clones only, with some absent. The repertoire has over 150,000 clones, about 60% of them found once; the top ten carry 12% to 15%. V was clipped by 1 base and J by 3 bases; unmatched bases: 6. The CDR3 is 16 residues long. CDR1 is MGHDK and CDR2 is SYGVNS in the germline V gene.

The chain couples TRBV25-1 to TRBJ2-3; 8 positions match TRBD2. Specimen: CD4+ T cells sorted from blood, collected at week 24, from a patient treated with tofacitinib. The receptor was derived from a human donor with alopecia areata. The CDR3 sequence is CASSEFGGDWTDTQYF. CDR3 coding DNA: TGTGCCAGCAGTGAATTCGGGGGGGATTGGACAGATACGCAGTATTTT.